The 25 T cell receptor beta chains presented below share a single source sample, sequenced in a study of CD8 T cells in Susac syndrome. Reverse transcription used about 0.45 to 1 ug RNA and random hexamers. One entry per CDR3 protein, called by TCRdb with MiXCR from the immunoSEQ multiplex PCR reads. This table holds approximately 180,000 distinct CDR3 sequences, over 90% found once. The sequenced material came from CD4+ T cells from PBMCs. All receptors come from a human donor with Susac syndrome.

This clonotype came up a few times. V is TRBV20-1 and J is TRBJ2-7; D gene uncertain. The germline V gene has CDR1 DFQATT and CDR2 SNEGSKA (reference sequence). This CDR3 is 12 amino acids long. V was shortened by 3 bases and J by 5 bases, with 11 bases between the two germline ends. The DNA of the CDR3 is TGCAGTGCTAGTCCCGGACCCGACGAGCAGTACTTC. Translated, it gives CSASPGPDEQYF.

The chain recombines TRBV3-1 with TRBJ2-6; D call uncertain. CDR3 size: 15 residues. Trimming pared 1 base from V and 0 bases from J, leaving 4 bases between. From germline, CDR1 is LGHDT and CDR2 YNNKEL (reference sequence). CDR3 sequence reads: CASSQVSSGANVLTF. CDR3 sequence (DNA): TGTGCCAGCAGCCAAGTGAGCTCTGGGGCCAACGTCCTGACTTTC. Based on the CDR3 plus reference TRBV3-1 and TRBJ2-6, the full variable domain is DTAVSQTPKYLVTQMGNDKSIKCEQNLGHDTMYWYKQDSKKFLKIMFSYNNKELIINETVPNRFSPKSPDKAHLNLHINSLELGDSAVYFCASSQVSSGANVLTFGAGSRLTVL.

The rearrangement joins TRBV4-1 to TRBJ2-7, with a weak D call TRBD1 (5 bases). Between the trimmed V and J ends, which lost 1 base and 5 bases, there was a span of 18 bases. CDR3 size: 16 residues. Germline V gene sequence: CDR1 MGHRA, CDR2 YSYEKL. The CDR3, as DNA: TGCGCCAGCAGCCAAGTTGCGCAGGGCGGCTTCCACGAGCAGTACTTC. Its protein product is CASSQVAQGGFHEQYF.

The V and J genes are TRBV4-3 and TRBJ2-7; 9 bases fit TRBD2. Germline CDR1 is LGHNA and CDR2 is YSLEER. The CDR3 runs to 16 residues. Germline trimming cut 5 bases from V and 5 bases from J; bases unmatched to any gene: 13. CDR3 DNA: TGCGCCAGCAGCAGCCAGAGTAGCGGGAGTAGGGACGAGCAGTACTTC. This translates into CASSSQSSGSRDEQYF.

The V call is TRBV12-3 or TRBV12-4, the J call TRBJ2-1; unclear D gene. This CDR3 has 12 amino acids. The V gene lost 5 bases and the J gene lost 7 bases, with 9 bases spanning the gap. The CDR3 bases are TGTGCCAGCAGTAAAACAAGGAATGAGCAGTTCTTC. Translation gives CASSKTRNEQFF.

J is TRBJ1-2 and V is TRBV19, with D possibly TRBD1 on 5 matching bases. CDR1 is LNHDA, CDR2 SQIVND, per germline (reference sequence). V lost 7 bases, J lost 5 bases, and 26 bases lay in between. This CDR3 is built from 17 residues. DNA of the CDR3: TGTGCCAGTACCCGTTGGAGCGGGACTGGCGTTTCGTATGGCTACACCTTC. Translating it yields CASTRWSGTGVSYGYTF.

The rearrangement joins TRBV7-9 to TRBJ2-1, with a tentative D call TRBD2 (5 bases). Per the germline V gene, CDR1 is SEHNR and CDR2 is FQNEAQ (reference sequence). V lost 5 bases to trimming and J lost 12 bases, with 20 bases between them. CDR3 length equals 14 residues. In DNA form, the CDR3 reads TGTGCCAGCAGCCCCGGGGTCCTCCACAGTGGGCAGTTCTTC. It translates to CASSPGVLHSGQFF.

The chain has TRBV7-6 and TRBJ1-6; 11 nucleotides align to TRBD1. The ends lost 6 bases at V and 7 bases at J; junction bases unmatched: 5. From germline, CDR1 is SGHVS and CDR2 FNYEAQ. The CDR3 length is 15 residues. CDR3 in DNA: TGTGCCAGCAGTAGGGACAGGGGGAGCAATTCACCCCTCCACTTT. It encodes CASSRDRGSNSPLHF.

The rearrangement uses TRBV29-1 and TRBJ2-5; D remains ambiguous. This CDR3 has 13 residues. With 4 bases removed from V and 0 bases from J, the gap between germline ends came to 9 bases. Germline V gives CDR1 SQVTM, CDR2 ANQGSEA. As DNA, the CDR3 is TGCAGCGTTGTGGCAATATACCAAGAGACCCAGTACTTC. It yields the protein CSVVAIYQETQYF. The full variable domain, in which reference TRBV29-1 and TRBJ2-5 provide the parts outside the CDR3, is SAVISQKPSRDICQRGTSLTIQCQVDSQVTMMFWYRQQPGQSLTLIATANQGSEATYESGFVIDKFPISRPNLTFSTLTVSNMSPEDSSIYLCSVVAIYQETQYFGPGTRLLVL.

The V gene is TRBV7-2, the J gene TRBJ1-5, with D unresolved. The CDR3 is made up of 14 amino acids. Germline CDR1 and CDR2: SGHTA and FQGNSA. V lost 5 bases to trimming and J lost 4 bases, with 12 bases between them. The CDR3 region is CASSQDFWNQPQHF. Here the CDR3 DNA reads TGTGCCAGCAGCCAGGACTTCTGGAATCAGCCCCAGCATTTT.

This chain uses TRBV7-3 with TRBJ2-3; D gene uncertain. The CDR3 is made up of 14 amino acids. Trimming took off 4 bases at V and 3 bases at J, with 11 bases between the two ends. The germline V gene has CDR1 SGHTA and CDR2 FQGTGA. CDR3 coding DNA: TGTGCCAGCAGCTCTCGCGGCCTTACAGATACGCAGTATTTT. This encodes CASSSRGLTDTQYF. The variable domain in full, completed from reference TRBV7-3 and TRBJ2-3, reads GAGVSQTPSNKVTEKGKYVELRCDPISGHTALYWYRQSLGQGPEFLIYFQGTGAADDSGLPNDRFFAVRPEGSVSTLKIQRTERGDSAVYLCASSSRGLTDTQYFGPGTRLTVL.

Only one count was recorded for this clonotype. The gene calls are TRBV13 and TRBJ1-1; D call uncertain. The length of the CDR3 is 14 residues. The V end lost 1 base, the J end lost 2 bases, and 8 bases lay between the germline ends. Per germline, CDR1 PRHDT and CDR2 FYEKMQ (reference sequence). The CDR3 sequence: CASSLVGFNTEAFF. The DNA of the CDR3 is TGTGCCAGCAGCTTAGTTGGGTTTAACACTGAAGCTTTCTTT.

The V gene is TRBV5-6, the J gene TRBJ2-1; 8 nucleotides match TRBD2. The CDR3 extends over 15 amino acids. The germline V gene encodes CDR1 SGHDT and CDR2 YYEEEE. V was pared by 0 bases and J by 5 bases, with 4 bases of the junction left unmatched. CDR3 sequence: CASSLGREGHNEQFF. CDR3 nucleotides: TGTGCCAGCAGCTTGGGCCGGGAGGGCCACAATGAGCAGTTCTTC. The whole variable domain, filled in from reference TRBV5-6 and TRBJ2-1, reads DAGVTQSPTHLIKTRGQQVTLRCSPKSGHDTVSWYQQALGQGPQFIFQYYEEEERQRGNFPDRFSGHQFPNYSSELNVNALLLGDSALYLCASSLGREGHNEQFFGPGTRLTVL.

This clonotype was detected once. V gene TRBV18 combines with J gene TRBJ2-3; no reliable D call. The CDR3 length is 15 residues. Per the germline V gene, CDR1 is KGHSH and CDR2 is LQKENI. V lost 1 base, J lost 4 bases, and 12 bases lay in between. CDR3 DNA: TGTGCCAGCTCACCACAGGGATCTCCCCCAGATACGCAGTATTTT. Residues: CASSPQGSPPDTQYF.

With regard to this clonotype: A junction end diverges from the germline sequence, so it may reflect a read error. The V gene is TRBV7-7, the J gene TRBJ2-5; perhaps TRBD1 as D (6 bases). Germline lookup yields CDR1 SSHAT and CDR2 FNYEAQ (reference sequence). This CDR3 spans 14 amino acids. CDR3 sequence (DNA): TGTGCTAGCAGCCCCCTGACACAGGGAGAGACCCAGTACTTC. Its protein is CASSPLTQGETQYF.

The chain joins TRBV5-1 to TRBJ1-6, with D possibly being TRBD1 (5 bases). V shed 4 bases and J shed 8 bases, with 13 bases lying between them. The germline gives CDR1 SGHRS, CDR2 YFSETQ. The CDR3 covers 14 residues. CDR3 nucleotide sequence: TGCGCCAGCAGCCAGGGTCGGAGTGATTCACCCCTCCACTTT. Its protein is CASSQGRSDSPLHF.

The chain carries TRBV19 and TRBJ2-1; D may be TRBD1 (5 bases). CDR3 length: 13 amino acids. Trimming stripped 5 bases from V and 8 bases from J, with 13 bases between. CDR1 is LNHDA and CDR2 is SQIVND in the germline V gene (reference sequence). The CDR3 sequence: CASSPAGIHEQFF. In DNA form, the CDR3 reads TGTGCCAGTAGTCCCGCAGGGATCCATGAGCAGTTCTTC. Full variable domain (remainder filled in from reference TRBV19 and TRBJ2-1): DGGITQSPKYLFRKEGQNVTLSCEQNLNHDAMYWYRQDPGQGLRLIYYSQIVNDFQKGDIAEGYSVSREKKESFPLTVTSAQKNPTAFYLCASSPAGIHEQFFGPGTRLTVL.

The count of this clonotype is one. This sequence joins TRBV12-3 or TRBV12-4 and TRBJ2-7; D is unclear. Trimming shortened V by 4 bases and J by 0 bases, and 10 bases separated the two germline ends. CDR3 length equals 14 residues. The CDR3 DNA reads TGTGCCAGCAGTTCGCTAGGGAACTCCTACGAGCAGTACTTC. Protein product: CASSSLGNSYEQYF.

This chain connects TRBV7-9 to TRBJ2-3; D is perhaps TRBD2 (7 bases). CDR3 length: 14 residues. CDR1 and CDR2 from the germline V gene are SEHNR and FQNEAQ (reference sequence). Deletions cut 3 bases from V and 5 bases from J, with 12 bases between. The CDR3 nucleotides are TGTGCCAGCAGCTTCGTGGGGGGGCAAGATACGCAGTATTTT. It codes for CASSFVGGQDTQYF.

As DNA, the CDR3 is TGCGCCAGCAGCTGGGGAGAAGGGTCGGACCCCTACGAGCAGTACTTC. Its translation is CASSWGEGSDPYEQYF. The chain has TRBV5-1 and TRBJ2-7, with D perhaps matching TRBD2 (5 bases). The CDR3 sequence is 16 residues long. Germline CDR1 reads SGHRS; CDR2 reads YFSETQ. V was pared by 3 bases and J by 2 bases, with 18 bases between. The variable domain in full, with the rest retrieved from reference TRBV5-1 and TRBJ2-7, is KAGVTQTPRYLIKTRGQQVTLSCSPISGHRSVSWYQQTPGQGLQFLFEYFSETQRNKGNFPGRFSGRQFSNSRSEMNVSTLELGDSALYLCASSWGEGSDPYEQYFGPGTRLTVT.

The rearrangement links TRBV15 to TRBJ2-3, with TRBD2 matching 8 bases. There are 17 residues in the CDR3. With V trimmed by 0 bases and J by 4 bases, 9 bases remained unmatched. Germline loops: CDR1 LNHNV, CDR2 YYDKDF (reference sequence). CDR3: CATSRDNYRGGSDTQYF. The CDR3 DNA is TGTGCCACCAGCAGAGATAACTATCGGGGGGGGTCAGATACGCAGTATTTT. The full variable domain, its missing parts supplied by reference TRBV15 and TRBJ2-3, is DAMVIQNPRYQVTQFGKPVTLSCSQTLNHNVMYWYQQKSSQAPKLLFHYYDKDFNNEADTPDNFQSRRPNTSFCFLDIRSPGLGDTAMYLCATSRDNYRGGSDTQYFGPGTRLTVL.

This sequence joins TRBV7-2 and TRBJ1-4; D is unclear. Germline CDR1 is SGHTA and CDR2 is FQGNSA. The CDR3 totals 12 residues. Deletions cut 5 bases from V and 7 bases from J, with 8 bases between. The CDR3 spells CASSRPGEKLFF. CDR3 DNA sequence: TGTGCCAGCAGCCGCCCGGGTGAAAAACTGTTTTTT.

The CDR3 bases are TGTGCCATCAGTGGGGCTTCTACCTACGAGCAGTACTTC. This sequence encodes CAISGASTYEQYF. V gene TRBV10-3 combines with J gene TRBJ2-7, with no clear D. The CDR3 length is 13 residues. The V and J ends lost 4 bases and 2 bases respectively, with 9 bases between them. Per germline, CDR1 ENHRY and CDR2 SYGVKD.

This clonotype was counted a single time. V is TRBV1 and J is TRBJ1-5; the D call in the table, TRBD1, was not verified against the DNA. TRBV1 is a recognized pseudogene. The CDR3 loop spans 17 amino acids. The CDR3 reads CTSSQALRRQLNQPQHF. The DNA for the CDR3 is TGCACCAGCAGCCAAGCACTCAGGAGGCAGCTTAATCAGCCCCAGCATTTT.

The J gene is TRBJ2-1, the V gene TRBV20-1; 7 nucleotides agree with TRBD1. V dropped 3 bases and J dropped 4; count of bases not matched to a gene: 3. The CDR3 length is 13 residues. Germline assignment: CDR1 DFQATT and CDR2 SNEGSKA (reference sequence). CDR3 in DNA: TGCAGTGCTAGTCCGACAGGGTACAATGAGCAGTTCTTC. It codes for CSASPTGYNEQFF.